A selection of T cell receptor beta chains follows, all from one sample in a study of CD8 T cells in ankylosing spondylitis. One entry per CDR3 protein results from TCRdb running MiXCR on the 5' RACE reads. Of 150,000 to 200,000 distinct CDR3 sequences in the sample, 15% to 20% were seen once. The sequenced sample was blood, either unsorted or a sorted T cell fraction (not recorded which). These receptors came from a male donor with ankylosing spondylitis or in good health (not recorded which). CDR3s include the opening cysteine and the closing phenylalanine or tryptophan. Each record gives: J gene, V gene, clone size, D gene, CDR3 protein, CDR3 DNA. A D gene is named only where the DNA matches it firmly. Clone size is stated in some rows and not others, as once, few, many or a class when expanded.

TRBJ2-7 TRBV20-1 - - CSARDLRGTGSYYEQYF TGCAGTGCTAGAGATCTCAGGGGGACTGGGAGTTACTACGAGCAGTACTTC
TRBJ2-1 TRBV9 many TRBD2 CASSVRIGTSGVPPYNEQFF TGTGCCAGCAGCGTACGGATCGGGACTAGCGGGGTCCCCCCCTACAATGAGCAGTTCTTC
TRBJ1-1 TRBV7-9 few - CASSFAAGSTEAFF TGTGCCAGCAGCTTCGCTGCAGGGTCCACTGAAGCTTTCTTT
TRBJ2-1 TRBV5-1 many TRBD2 CASSWQLASFYNEQFF TGCGCCAGCAGCTGGCAACTAGCGTCATTCTACAATGAGCAGTTCTTC
TRBJ1-5 TRBV20-1 many - CSARSGNSNQPQHF TGCAGTGCTAGATCGGGAAATAGCAATCAGCCCCAGCATTTT
TRBJ2-5 TRBV5-1 few TRBD2 CASTGTSGQETQYF TGCGCCAGTACGGGGACTAGCGGCCAAGAGACCCAGTACTTC
TRBJ2-7 TRBV29-1 many TRBD2 CSVAWRGTYEQYF TGCAGCGTTGCTTGGCGGGGGACCTACGAGCAGTACTTC
TRBJ2-7 TRBV20-1 many - CSADLGHAHLVDEQYF TGCAGTGCCGATCTCGGACATGCCCACTTGGTTGACGAGCAGTACTTC
TRBJ1-5 TRBV5-6 few - CASSVTGDSNQPQHF TGTGCCAGCAGCGTGACAGGAGATAGCAATCAGCCCCAGCATTTT
TRBJ2-2 TRBV12-3/TRBV12-4 - - CASSRSQGYTGELFF TGTGCCAGCAGTCGATCTCAGGGATACACCGGGGAGCTGTTTTTT
TRBJ2-5 TRBV28 few - CASSLSILAVQETQYF TGTGCCAGCAGTTTATCCATACTAGCAGTACAAGAGACCCAGTACTTC
TRBJ2-6 TRBV12-3/TRBV12-4 - - CASSPAGGSSGANVLTF TGTGCCAGCAGCCCCGCGGGTGGGTCCTCTGGGGCCAACGTCCTGACTTTC
TRBJ2-7 TRBV4-1 - TRBD1 CASSQLGQGRYEQYF TGCGCCAGCAGCCAGTTAGGACAGGGCAGGTACGAGCAGTACTTC
TRBJ2-3 TRBV29-1 many - CSGHVAESQYF TGCAGCGGGCACGTAGCAGAATCGCAGTATTTT
TRBJ2-3 TRBV20-1 many - CSASIVGADTQYF TGCAGTGCTAGCATAGTTGGGGCAGATACGCAGTATTTT
TRBJ2-2 TRBV5-1 many - CASSLVGPGELFF TGCGCCAGCAGCTTGGTTGGTCCCGGGGAGCTGTTTTTT
TRBJ2-2 TRBV29-1 few TRBD1 CSVELTGSAYTGELFF TGCAGCGTTGAATTGACAGGGAGCGCCTACACCGGGGAGCTGTTTTTT
TRBJ1-1 TRBV9 - TRBD1 CASSDHRGTEAFF TGTGCCAGCAGCGACCACAGGGGGACTGAAGCTTTCTTT
TRBJ2-7 TRBV27 - - CASSLGRGGYEQYF TGTGCCAGCAGTTTGGGCAGGGGAGGGTACGAGCAGTACTTC
TRBJ2-7 TRBV7-8 - - CASSPDPYEQYF TGTGCCAGCAGCCCCGATCCCTACGAGCAGTACTTC
TRBJ2-2 TRBV5-5 many - CASRFGAINTGELFF TGTGCCAGCAGATTCGGGGCAATCAACACCGGGGAGCTGTTTTTT
TRBJ2-2 TRBV10-3 - - CAISESVTNTGELFF TGTGCCATCAGTGAGTCGGTGACGAACACCGGGGAGCTGTTTTTT
TRBJ2-2 TRBV10-2 few TRBD1 CASSQTGTGGELFF TGCGCCAGCAGCCAGACAGGGACCGGCGGGGAGCTGTTTTTT
TRBJ2-7 TRBV28 many - CASGGEVYEQYF TGTGCCAGCGGAGGAGAAGTCTACGAGCAGTACTTC
TRBJ1-1 TRBV28 few TRBD1 CASSSGTGGLRAFF TGTGCCAGCAGTTCAGGGACAGGGGGCCTTAGGGCTTTCTTT
TRBJ2-1 TRBV27 - TRBD2 CASSLLRGSGRIYNEQFF TGTGCCAGCAGTTTATTAAGGGGTAGCGGGAGGATTTACAATGAGCAGTTCTTC
TRBJ1-3 TRBV28 - TRBD1 CASSLTGGRSENTIYF TGTGCCAGCAGTTTAACAGGGGGCCGAAGTGAAAACACCATATATTTT
TRBJ2-1 TRBV20-1 - - CSAEDNNSLHEQFF TGCAGTGCTGAGGACAACAACTCCCTACATGAGCAGTTCTTC
TRBJ1-1 TRBV20-1 many - CSARDGGGSNTEAFF TGCAGTGCTAGAGATGGAGGGGGGTCGAACACTGAAGCTTTCTTT
TRBJ2-1 TRBV10-2 many - CASSEGIEQFF TGCGCCAGCAGTGAGGGGATTGAGCAGTTCTTC
TRBJ1-4 TRBV27 many - CASSPGSATNEKLFF TGTGCCAGCAGTCCTGGAAGCGCAACTAATGAAAAACTGTTTTTT
TRBJ2-7 TRBV20-1 - TRBD1 CSALETSPGQGFYEQYF TGCAGTGCCTTAGAGACCTCACCGGGACAGGGGTTCTACGAGCAGTACTTC
TRBJ2-1 TRBV20-1 - TRBD2 CSARESGGVLYNEQFF TGCAGTGCTAGAGAATCGGGAGGGGTTTTATACAATGAGCAGTTCTTC
TRBJ2-1 TRBV2 - TRBD2 CASRGLAEQFF TGTGCCAGCAGGGGACTAGCGGAGCAGTTCTTC
TRBJ1-2 TRBV6-1 many - CASSPPRAPLGYTF TGTGCCAGCAGCCCTCCCCGGGCCCCGCTTGGCTACACCTTC
TRBJ2-5 TRBV18 many - CASSPPQETQYF TGTGCCAGCTCACCACCCCAAGAGACCCAGTACTTC
TRBJ2-3 TRBV18 - TRBD2 CASSPTGGGYTDTQYF TGTGCCAGCTCACCGACGGGGGGAGGATATACAGATACGCAGTATTTT
TRBJ2-1 TRBV11-1 - TRBD2 CASSLPGLAGDNEQFF TGTGCCAGCAGCTTACCGGGACTAGCGGGAGACAATGAGCAGTTCTTC
TRBJ2-2 TRBV6-1 - - CASRAEPQLPNTGELFF TGTGCCAGCAGGGCAGAACCACAGCTACCGAACACCGGGGAGCTGTTTTTT
TRBJ2-6 TRBV10-3 many - CAIMGSGANVLTF TGTGCCATCATGGGCTCTGGGGCCAACGTCCTGACTTTC
TRBJ2-5 TRBV27 few - CASSFYPVGHKWQETQYF TGTGCCAGCAGTTTTTACCCGGTCGGGCATAAATGGCAAGAGACCCAGTACTTC
TRBJ2-2 TRBV7-2 few TRBD2 CASSWGGASPRGELFF TGTGCCAGCAGCTGGGGAGGGGCTAGTCCAAGGGGGGAGCTGTTTTTT
TRBJ2-7 TRBV19 few - CASSTGNSYEQYF TGTGCCAGTAGCACAGGGAACTCCTACGAGCAGTACTTC
TRBJ2-5 TRBV5-1 many TRBD2 CASSLTSGSIETQYF TGCGCCAGCAGCTTGACTAGCGGGAGCATAGAGACCCAGTACTTC
TRBJ2-5 TRBV20-1 - - CSARDSGWETQYF TGCAGTGCTAGAGATTCGGGCTGGGAGACCCAGTACTTC
TRBJ1-2 TRBV6-1 many - CASTRASANYGYTF TGTGCCAGCACCCGAGCCTCAGCTAACTATGGCTACACCTTC
TRBJ2-3 TRBV6-5 many TRBD2 CASSLTPPGGPGDTQYF TGTGCCAGCAGTTTGACCCCTCCGGGAGGGCCCGGAGATACGCAGTATTTT
TRBJ2-1 TRBV7-2 - - CASSLVAALGYNEQFF TGTGCCAGCAGCTTAGTCGCTGCGCTCGGGTACAATGAGCAGTTCTTC
TRBJ2-3 TRBV6-1 - - CASSPGRRIADTQYF TGTGCCAGCAGTCCGGGCCGGAGGATTGCAGATACGCAGTATTTT
TRBJ1-4 TRBV5-1 - - CASSRSLDNEKLFF TGCGCCAGCAGCCGGTCGTTGGATAATGAAAAACTGTTTTTT
TRBJ1-1 TRBV6-1 many - CASSELVVSGTEAFF TGTGCCAGCAGTGAATTAGTCGTTTCGGGCACTGAAGCTTTCTTT
TRBJ2-7 TRBV28 - TRBD2 CASITLAGAHYEQYF TGTGCCAGCATAACTCTAGCGGGAGCACATTACGAGCAGTACTTC